This T cell receptor (beta chain) was sequenced for a study of blood T cell repertoires in COVID-19. Overall study: Acute and convalescent COVID-19 specimens originated in the United States, Italy and Spain. Sources were T cells, B-cell-depleted T cells, or PBMCs; the material itself was cDNA or gDNA.

The CDR3 is 13 residues long. Deletions cut 5 bases from V and 5 bases from J, with 12 bases between. In the original analysis: How many nucleated cells were present was estimated from reference gene primer amplification. The data were produced by immunoSEQ multiplex PCR, yet TCRdb's version contains in-frame clones alone and is incomplete. From that table come the V and J calls and clone size; the DNA was used to work out D and trimming. There are 45,000 to 50,000 clones in the sample; over 80% occur only once, and roughly 8.2% lies in the top ten. This clone was seen only a few times. This TCR derives from a man older than 75 in a cohort sampled during active COVID-19. The V call is TRBV12-3 or TRBV12-4, the J call TRBJ1-2; weak D call: TRBD1 (6 bases). Sequences were obtained from peripheral blood. Here the CDR3 reads CASSPPTGYGYTF. For the CDR3, the DNA is TGTGCCAGCAGTCCCCCGACAGGATATGGCTACACCTTC.